This T cell receptor beta chain was sequenced during a study of PD-1 blockade in classical Hodgkin lymphoma. General study results and limits: Repertoire difference causes, possibly disease activity or prior therapy, remain undefined. For complete responders, baseline diversity was comparable to that of newly diagnosed patients.

On this clone: Its matching antigen is unknown.

Clones were read by immunoSEQ multiplex PCR, and TCRdb kept only the in-frame ones, dropping some. This sample has around 34,000 clones, with 75% to 95% found just once. Following autologous stem cell transplantation, relapse occurred in every patient, and exposure to brentuximab vedotin varied. The CD4+ T cells used were purified from thawed PBMCs through magnetic negative selection. The sequencing used CD4+ T cells from blood, collected at baseline. The receptor's source is a human donor with classical Hodgkin lymphoma.

CDR3 sequence (DNA): TGCAGCTTAAACAGGGGCCAGGAGCAGTTCTTC. Amino acids: CSLNRGQEQFF. The V gene is TRBV29-1, the J gene TRBJ2-1; 7 bases match TRBD1. V shed 8 bases and J 10 bases; nucleotides not matched to a gene: 8. Germline V gene sequence: CDR1 SQVTM, CDR2 ANQGSEA. The CDR3 runs 11 residues.